One sample yielded the 10 T cell receptor beta chains listed below, sequenced in a study of shared clonotypes between healthy human individuals (dated by TCRdb to about 2020). The method behind the library was the immunoSEQ multiplex PCR assay. This is the immuneACCESS table as TCRdb keeps it, with only in-frame sequences that have V and J called. A part of the clones is gone; compared with another copy, unresolved V genes explain less than half, and the rest is unexplained. For this sample there are some 1.5 million clones; approximately 97% appear just once. The ten top clones hold roughly 1.2% of the sample. The sample comprised naive CD4+ T cells sorted from blood. The meaning of the sample's cell subset or site label: CD45RA+ positively selected. The origin of the receptors is a man under 40 in good health.

The chain links TRBV9 to TRBJ1-2; D ambiguous. V was cut by 3 bases and J by 3 bases, with 9 bases left in between. This CDR3 region has 13 residues. The germline V gene encodes CDR1 SGDLS and CDR2 YYNGEE. CDR3 protein: CASSARVDYGYTF. As DNA, the CDR3 is TGTGCCAGCAGCGCCCGGGTGGACTATGGCTACACCTTC.

Comments on this clone: Relative to the germline gene, one junction end is altered; a read error may explain this. The V call is TRBV5-6, the J call TRBJ1-2; D remains unclear. Germline V lookup: CDR1 SGHDT, CDR2 YYEEEE. The CDR3 runs to 15 residues. This chain's CDR3 is CASSLVGGLAYGYTF. The CDR3 coding sequence is TGTGCCAGCAGTTTGGTGGGCGGACTAGCCTATGGCTACACCTTC. Full variable domain (remainder filled in from reference TRBV5-6 and TRBJ1-2): DAGVTQSPTHLIKTRGQQVTLRCSPKSGHDTVSWYQQALGQGPQFIFQYYEEEERQRGNFPDRFSGHQFPNYSSELNVNALLLGDSALYLCASSLVGGLAYGYTFGSGTRLTVV.

The rearrangement links TRBV25-1 to TRBJ1-4; 9 nucleotides line up with TRBD1. V lost 3 bases and J lost 5; bases outside the gene matches: 7. The germline V gene has CDR1 MGHDK and CDR2 SYGVNS. This CDR3 spans 16 amino acids. CDR3 protein: CASSDTSGTGNEKLFF. CDR3 coding DNA: TGTGCCAGCAGTGACACATCCGGGACAGGGAATGAAAAACTGTTTTTT.

The chain has TRBV27 and TRBJ1-5; D is unclear. The ends were cut back, 1 base at V and 4 bases at J, with 11 bases in the middle. CDR1 and CDR2 (germline): MNHEY, SMNVEV (reference sequence). The CDR3 runs 15 residues. The CDR3 nucleotides read TGTGCCAGCAGTTTATATAGGCCACCAAATCAGCCCCAGCATTTT. As protein: CASSLYRPPNQPQHF.

Remarks on this clone: The sample contains more than one DNA sequence encoding this CDR3. The chain couples TRBV11-2 to TRBJ2-5; possibly TRBD2 for D (5 bases). V lost 5 bases and J lost 5, with 9 bases in between. This CDR3 has 12 residues. From germline, CDR1 is SGHAT and CDR2 FQNNGV. The CDR3 DNA sequence: TGTGCCAGCAGCCCCCCGGGGGAGACCCAGTACTTC. Translation gives CASSPPGETQYF. Using reference TRBV11-2 and TRBJ2-5 for the parts outside the CDR3, the full variable domain is EAGVAQSPRYKIIEKRQSVAFWCNPISGHATLYWYQQILGQGPKLLIQFQNNGVVDDSQLPKDRFSAERLKGVDSTLKIQPAKLEDSAVYLCASSPPGETQYFGPGTRLLVL.

The chain has TRBV19 and TRBJ1-1; 8 bases are a match to TRBD1. J lost 10 bases, V lost 3 bases, and 7 bases had no gene match. The CDR3 is made up of 13 amino acids. Germline V gene lookup returns CDR1 LNHDA and CDR2 SQIVND (reference sequence). The CDR3 spells CASSIGQGGGAFF. The CDR3 region has the DNA TGTGCCAGTAGTATTGGACAGGGCGGCGGAGCTTTCTTT.

The J gene is TRBJ2-5, the V gene TRBV5-1, with TRBD1 as a possible D gene (6 bases). The germline gives CDR1 SGHRS, CDR2 YFSETQ. The V end lost 1 base, the J end lost 4 bases, and 11 bases lay between the germline ends. The CDR3 sequence is 14 residues long. The CDR3 sequence: CASSLNQGLETQYF. CDR3 nucleotide sequence: TGCGCCAGCAGCTTGAACCAGGGGCTAGAGACCCAGTACTTC.

The chain links TRBV27 to TRBJ2-1; D is possibly TRBD2 (6 bases). CDR1 MNHEY and CDR2 SMNVEV come from the germline V gene (reference sequence). V lost 3 bases and J 1 base, leaving 10 bases between the germline ends. The CDR3 totals 15 residues. CDR3 bases: TGTGCCAGCAGTTTGCGGGGCGGTTCCTACAATGAGCAGTTCTTC. As protein: CASSLRGGSYNEQFF.

The V and J genes are TRBV6-1 and TRBJ2-7; D possibly matches TRBD1 or TRBD2 (5 bases each). Looked up from germline, CDR1 is MNHNS and CDR2 is SASEGT. The ends were cut back, 1 base at V and 2 bases at J, with 12 bases in the middle. The CDR3 has 15 residues. Here the CDR3 DNA reads TGTGCCAGCAGTGAAGTGTGGGGACCCCCCTACGAGCAGTACTTC. This codes for CASSEVWGPPYEQYF.

V gene TRBV5-4 combines with J gene TRBJ2-1; 7 bases line up with TRBD1. This CDR3 contains 16 residues. The ends lost 4 bases at V and 0 bases at J; junction bases unmatched: 7. Germline V gene data show CDR1 as SGHNT and CDR2 as YYREEE (reference sequence). The CDR3 DNA follows: TGTGCCAGCAGCGGATTCCGGGACAGCTCCTACAATGAGCAGTTCTTC. Its protein is CASSGFRDSSYNEQFF.